This T cell receptor (beta chain) was sequenced in a study of T cell changes during pregnancy in multiple sclerosis. Produced via immunoSEQ multiplex PCR; TCRdb's table is partial and in-frame only. The table shows about 80,000 clones, with nearly 95% occurring only once. The CDR3 extends over 14 amino acids. V was cut by 6 bases and J by 4 bases, with 13 bases left in between. Germline CDR1 reads MNHEY; CDR2 reads SMNVEV (reference sequence). The starting material was peripheral blood, obtained in the second trimester of pregnancy. J is TRBJ1-5 and V is TRBV27; D may be TRBD1 (5 bases). The TCR comes from a female donor in good health, enrolled as a control in a pregnancy study. The DNA of the CDR3 is TGTGCCAGCAGCCCCTCGGGGGGTAATCAGCCCCAGCATTTT. Amino acids: CASSPSGGNQPQHF.